This T cell receptor beta chain emerged from a study of CXCR3-negative and CXCR3-positive naive CD8 T cells. Researchers prepared the TRB cDNA libraries using 5' RACE with UMI labels. After re-calling the 5' RACE reads, TCRdb lists one entry per CDR3 protein, DNA absent. The sample data list 120,000 to 150,000 distinct CDR3 sequences. Study-wide points: Compared with CXCR3-negative naive cells, CXCR3-positive naive cells showed more hydrophobic TRB CDR3s. Cryopreserved cells partially lost CXCR3 expression, and fresh PBMCs were used in most assays.

In germline, CDR1 is GTSNPN, CDR2 SVGIG (reference sequence). The CDR3 length is 14 residues. Regarding this clonotype: The antigen is undetermined.

Material: naive CXCR3+ CD8+ T cells from blood. The subset is: CD45RO-CCR7+CD27+CD95- naive CD8+ T cells expressing CXCR3 (TNR3+). The chain uses TRBV30 and TRBJ2-1; checking the TCRdb D call of TRBD1 is not possible without DNA. The receptor comes from a human donor in good health. Some clones in this sample may be carry-over from other donors' samples. The chain's CDR3 is CAWRTGQGFSEQFF.